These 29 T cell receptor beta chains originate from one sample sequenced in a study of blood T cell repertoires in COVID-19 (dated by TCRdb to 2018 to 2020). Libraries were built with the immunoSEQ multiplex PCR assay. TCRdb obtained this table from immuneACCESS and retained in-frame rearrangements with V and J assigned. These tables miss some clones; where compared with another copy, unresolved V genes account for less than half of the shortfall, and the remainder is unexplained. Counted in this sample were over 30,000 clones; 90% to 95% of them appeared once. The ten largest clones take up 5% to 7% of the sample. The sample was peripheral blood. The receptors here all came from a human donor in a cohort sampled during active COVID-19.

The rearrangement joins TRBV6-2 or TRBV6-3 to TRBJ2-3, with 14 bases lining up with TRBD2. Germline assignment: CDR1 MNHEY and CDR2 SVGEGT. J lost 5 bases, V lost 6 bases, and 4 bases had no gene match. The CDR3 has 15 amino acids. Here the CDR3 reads CASSSGLAGGDTQYF. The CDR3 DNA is TGTGCCAGCAGCTCCGGACTAGCGGGGGGAGATACGCAGTATTTT.

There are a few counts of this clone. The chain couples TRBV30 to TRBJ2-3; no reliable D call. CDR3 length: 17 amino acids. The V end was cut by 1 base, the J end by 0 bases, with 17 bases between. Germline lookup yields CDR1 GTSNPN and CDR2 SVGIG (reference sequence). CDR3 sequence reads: CAWSDSIHLTSTDTQYF. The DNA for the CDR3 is TGTGCCTGGAGTGACTCGATCCACTTAACTAGCACAGATACGCAGTATTTT.

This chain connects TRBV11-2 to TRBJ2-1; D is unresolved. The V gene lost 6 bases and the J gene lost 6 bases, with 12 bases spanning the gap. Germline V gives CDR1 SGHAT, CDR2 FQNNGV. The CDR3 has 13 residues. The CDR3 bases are TGTGCCAGCAGGCGGATTGCCTTCAATGAGCAGTTCTTC. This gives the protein CASRRIAFNEQFF.

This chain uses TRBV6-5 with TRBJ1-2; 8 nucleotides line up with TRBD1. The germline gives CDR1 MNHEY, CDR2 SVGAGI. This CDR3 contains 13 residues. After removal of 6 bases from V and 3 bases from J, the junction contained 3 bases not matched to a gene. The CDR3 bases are TGTGCCAGCAGATCAGGGGGCGACTATGGCTACACCTTC. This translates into CASRSGGDYGYTF.

CDR3 in DNA: TGTGCCAGCAGTGAAGCGGACTCTTTCCTTTACGAGCAGTACGTC. Its protein product is CASSEADSFLYEQYV. The chain has TRBV2 and TRBJ2-7, with TRBD2 as a possible D gene (5 bases). Germline loops: CDR1 SNHLY, CDR2 FYNNEI. The CDR3 is 15 amino acids. Trimming left V 0 bases short and J 4 bases short, with 13 bases between.

The CDR3 DNA reads TGTGCCAGCTCACAAGCGGGAGCTAGGGTCCAGCATTTT. Translated: CASSQAGARVQHF. This chain links TRBV18 with TRBJ1-5; the D is unclear. CDR1 is KGHSH, CDR2 LQKENI, per germline. Trimming took off 4 bases at V and 12 bases at J, with 16 bases between the two ends. There are 13 residues in the CDR3.

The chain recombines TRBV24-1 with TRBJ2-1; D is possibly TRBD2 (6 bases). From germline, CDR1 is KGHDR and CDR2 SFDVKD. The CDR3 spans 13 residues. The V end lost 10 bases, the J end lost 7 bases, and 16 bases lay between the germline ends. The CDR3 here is CATGLYGGNEQFF. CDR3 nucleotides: TGTGCCACGGGACTTTATGGGGGGAATGAGCAGTTCTTC.

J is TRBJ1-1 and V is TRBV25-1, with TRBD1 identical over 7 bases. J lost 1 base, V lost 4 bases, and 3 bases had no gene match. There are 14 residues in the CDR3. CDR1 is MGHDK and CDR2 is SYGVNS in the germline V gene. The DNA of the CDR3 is TGTGCCAGCAGTGCCGGGACAGCGAACACTGAAGCTTTCTTT. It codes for CASSAGTANTEAFF.

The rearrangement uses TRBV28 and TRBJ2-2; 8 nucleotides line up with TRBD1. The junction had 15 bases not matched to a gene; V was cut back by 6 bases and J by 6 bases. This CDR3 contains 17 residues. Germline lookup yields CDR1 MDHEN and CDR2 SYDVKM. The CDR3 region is CASSSPTAGGVAGELFF. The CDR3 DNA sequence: TGTGCCAGCAGCTCCCCAACTGCAGGGGGCGTCGCCGGGGAGCTGTTTTTT.

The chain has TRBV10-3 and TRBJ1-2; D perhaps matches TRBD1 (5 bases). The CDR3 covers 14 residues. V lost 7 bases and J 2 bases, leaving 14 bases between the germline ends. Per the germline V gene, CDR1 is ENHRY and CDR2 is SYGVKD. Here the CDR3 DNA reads TGTGCCATCATGACAGACGAACAAAACTATGGCTACACCTTC. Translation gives CAIMTDEQNYGYTF.

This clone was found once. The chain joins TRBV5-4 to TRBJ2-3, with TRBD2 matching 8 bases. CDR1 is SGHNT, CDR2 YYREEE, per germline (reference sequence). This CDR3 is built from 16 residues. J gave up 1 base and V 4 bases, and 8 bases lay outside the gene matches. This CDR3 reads CASSPGGGARTDTQYF. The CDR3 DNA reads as TGTGCCAGCAGCCCCGGGGGGGGCGCCCGCACAGATACGCAGTATTTT.

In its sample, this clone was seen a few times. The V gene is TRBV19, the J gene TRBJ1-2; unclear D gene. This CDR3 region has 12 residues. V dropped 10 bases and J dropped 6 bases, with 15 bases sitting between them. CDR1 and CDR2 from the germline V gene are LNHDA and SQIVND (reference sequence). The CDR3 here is CATDLNGDGYTF. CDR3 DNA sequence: TGTGCCACGGACCTCAACGGGGATGGCTACACCTTC.

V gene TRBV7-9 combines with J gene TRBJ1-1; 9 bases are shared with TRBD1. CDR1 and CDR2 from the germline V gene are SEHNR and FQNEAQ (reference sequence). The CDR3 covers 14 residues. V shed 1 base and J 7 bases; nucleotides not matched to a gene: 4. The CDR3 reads CASSLGTGVVEAFF. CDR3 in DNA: TGTGCCAGCAGCTTAGGGACAGGGGTTGTTGAAGCTTTCTTT.

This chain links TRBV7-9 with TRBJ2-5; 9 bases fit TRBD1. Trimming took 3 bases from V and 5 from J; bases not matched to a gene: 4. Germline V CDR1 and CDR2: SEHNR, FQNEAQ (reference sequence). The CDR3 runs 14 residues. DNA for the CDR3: TGTGCCAGCAGCTTGGGGACAGGGTTGGAGACCCAGTACTTC. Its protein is CASSLGTGLETQYF.

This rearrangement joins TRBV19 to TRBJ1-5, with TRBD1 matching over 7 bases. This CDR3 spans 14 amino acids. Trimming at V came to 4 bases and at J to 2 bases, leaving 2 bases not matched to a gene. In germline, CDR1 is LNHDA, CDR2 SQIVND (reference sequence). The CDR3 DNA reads TGTGCCAGTAGTACAACAGGGGGCAATCAGCCCCAGCATTTT. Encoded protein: CASSTTGGNQPQHF.

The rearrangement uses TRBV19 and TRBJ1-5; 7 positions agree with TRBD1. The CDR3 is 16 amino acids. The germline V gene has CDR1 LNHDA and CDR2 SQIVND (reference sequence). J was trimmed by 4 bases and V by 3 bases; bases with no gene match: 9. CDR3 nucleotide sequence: TGTGCCAGTAGTATTAACCGACAGGGACTTAATCAGCCCCAGCATTTT. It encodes CASSINRQGLNQPQHF. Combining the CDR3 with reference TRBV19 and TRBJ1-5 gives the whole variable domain DGGITQSPKYLFRKEGQNVTLSCEQNLNHDAMYWYRQDPGQGLRLIYYSQIVNDFQKGDIAEGYSVSREKKESFPLTVTSAQKNPTAFYLCASSINRQGLNQPQHFGDGTRLSIL.

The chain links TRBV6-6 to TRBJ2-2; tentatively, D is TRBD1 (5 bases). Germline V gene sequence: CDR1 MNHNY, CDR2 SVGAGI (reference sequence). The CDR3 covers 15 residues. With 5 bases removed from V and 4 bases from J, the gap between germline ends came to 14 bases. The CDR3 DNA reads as TGTGCCAGCAGTGCAAGGGGCGCAGGCACCGGGGAGCTGTTTTTT. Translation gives CASSARGAGTGELFF.

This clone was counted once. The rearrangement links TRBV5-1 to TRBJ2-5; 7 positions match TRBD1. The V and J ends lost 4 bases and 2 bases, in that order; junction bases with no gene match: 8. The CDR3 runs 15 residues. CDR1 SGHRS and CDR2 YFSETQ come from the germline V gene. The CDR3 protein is CASSGYSGGQETQYF. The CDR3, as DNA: TGCGCCAGCAGCGGTTACTCAGGGGGACAAGAGACCCAGTACTTC.

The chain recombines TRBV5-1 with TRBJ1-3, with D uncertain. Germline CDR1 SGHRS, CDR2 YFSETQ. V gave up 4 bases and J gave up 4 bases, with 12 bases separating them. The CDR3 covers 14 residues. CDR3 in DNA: TGCGCCAGCAGCCCTCAAGAGGCAGGAAACACCATATATTTT. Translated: CASSPQEAGNTIYF.

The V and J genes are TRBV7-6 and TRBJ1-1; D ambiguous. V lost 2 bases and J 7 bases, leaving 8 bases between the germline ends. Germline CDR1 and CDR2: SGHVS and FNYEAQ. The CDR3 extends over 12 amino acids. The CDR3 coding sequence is TGTGCCAGCAGCTTATTATCCAGTGAAGCTTTCTTT. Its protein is CASSLLSSEAFF.

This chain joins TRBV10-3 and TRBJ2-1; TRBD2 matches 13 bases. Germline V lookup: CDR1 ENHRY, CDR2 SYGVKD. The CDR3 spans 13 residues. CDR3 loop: CAGRLAGGNEQFF. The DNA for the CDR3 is TGTGCGGGCCGACTAGCGGGGGGCAATGAGCAGTTCTTC.

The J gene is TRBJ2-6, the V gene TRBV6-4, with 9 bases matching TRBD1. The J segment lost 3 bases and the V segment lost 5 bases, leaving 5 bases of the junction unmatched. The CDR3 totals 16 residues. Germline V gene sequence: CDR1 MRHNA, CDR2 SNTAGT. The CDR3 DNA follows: TGTGCCAGCAGTCTCGGGACAGGGCTTGGGGCCAACGTCCTGACTTTC. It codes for CASSLGTGLGANVLTF.

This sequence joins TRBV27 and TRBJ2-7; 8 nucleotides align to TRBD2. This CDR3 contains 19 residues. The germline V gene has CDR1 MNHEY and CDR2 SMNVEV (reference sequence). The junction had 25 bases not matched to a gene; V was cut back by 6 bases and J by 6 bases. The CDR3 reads CASSSLTGGPLIGIGEQYV. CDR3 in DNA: TGTGCCAGCAGCTCCCTAACGGGAGGGCCTCTCATTGGAATCGGCGAGCAGTACGTC.

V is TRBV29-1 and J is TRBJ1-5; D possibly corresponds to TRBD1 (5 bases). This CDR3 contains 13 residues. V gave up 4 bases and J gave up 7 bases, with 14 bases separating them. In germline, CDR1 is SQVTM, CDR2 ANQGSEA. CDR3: CSVGGTGGQPQHF. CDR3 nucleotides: TGCAGCGTTGGGGGTACAGGCGGACAGCCCCAGCATTTT.

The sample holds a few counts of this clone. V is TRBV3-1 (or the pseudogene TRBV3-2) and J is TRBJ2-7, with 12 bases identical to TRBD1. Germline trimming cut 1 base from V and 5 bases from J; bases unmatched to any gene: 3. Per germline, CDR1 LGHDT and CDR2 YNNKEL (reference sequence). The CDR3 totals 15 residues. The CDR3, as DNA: TGTGCCAGCAGCCAAGGGGACAGGGGGCTCAACGAGCAGTACGTC. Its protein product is CASSQGDRGLNEQYV.

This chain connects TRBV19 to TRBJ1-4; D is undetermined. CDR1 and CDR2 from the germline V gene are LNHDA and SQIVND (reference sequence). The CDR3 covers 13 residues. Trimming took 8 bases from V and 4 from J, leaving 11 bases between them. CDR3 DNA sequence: TGTGCCAGTGGTCGGGTCGGTAATGAAAAACTGTTTTTT. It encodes CASGRVGNEKLFF. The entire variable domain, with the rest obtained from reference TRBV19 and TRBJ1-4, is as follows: DGGITQSPKYLFRKEGQNVTLSCEQNLNHDAMYWYRQDPGQGLRLIYYSQIVNDFQKGDIAEGYSVSREKKESFPLTVTSAQKNPTAFYLCASGRVGNEKLFFGSGTQLSVL.

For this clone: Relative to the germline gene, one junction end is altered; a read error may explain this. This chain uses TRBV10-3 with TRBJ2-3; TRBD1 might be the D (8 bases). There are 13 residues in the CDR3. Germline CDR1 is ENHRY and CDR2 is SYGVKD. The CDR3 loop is CAISVGGTGTQYF. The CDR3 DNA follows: TGTGCCATCAGTGTCGGGGGGACAGGTACGCAGTATTTT.

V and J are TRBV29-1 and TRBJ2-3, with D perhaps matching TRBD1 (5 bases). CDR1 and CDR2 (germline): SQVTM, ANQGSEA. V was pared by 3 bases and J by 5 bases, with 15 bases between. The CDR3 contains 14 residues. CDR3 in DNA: TGCAGCGTTGATTCTACTTTTCAGGGAGATACGCAGTATTTT. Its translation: CSVDSTFQGDTQYF.

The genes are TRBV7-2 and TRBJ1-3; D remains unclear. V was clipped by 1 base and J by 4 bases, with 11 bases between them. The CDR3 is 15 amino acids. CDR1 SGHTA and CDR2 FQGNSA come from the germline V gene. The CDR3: CASSLDWVAGNTIYF. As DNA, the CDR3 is TGTGCCAGCAGCTTAGACTGGGTAGCCGGAAACACCATATATTTT.